The 27 T cell receptor beta chains below all came from one sample that was sequenced in a study of blood T cell repertoires in COVID-19. Produced via immunoSEQ multiplex PCR; TCRdb's table is partial and in-frame only. The data contain 150,000 to 200,000 clones, 80% to 85% of them singletons. Sequenced sample: peripheral blood. These receptors were collected from a woman of 80 years or more with COVID-19, enrolled during active disease.

The chain has TRBV18 and TRBJ2-6; tentative D call: TRBD2 (6 bases). With 2 bases removed from V and 4 bases from J, the gap between germline ends came to 21 bases. CDR3 size: 19 residues. Germline lookup yields CDR1 KGHSH and CDR2 LQKENI. CDR3 residues: CASSPVPGVPRAGANVLTF. DNA of the CDR3: TGTGCCAGCTCACCAGTTCCGGGAGTCCCCCGGGCGGGGGCCAACGTCCTGACTTTC. Supplemented by reference TRBV18 and TRBJ2-6, the full variable domain reads NAGVMQNPRHLVRRRGQEARLRCSPMKGHSHVYWYRQLPEEGLKFMVYLQKENIIDESGMPKERFSAEFPKEGPSILRIQQVVRGDSAAYFCASSPVPGVPRAGANVLTFGAGSRLTVL.

In its sample, this clone was seen a few times. The chain links TRBV15 to TRBJ2-5, with no clear D. The CDR3 has 12 residues. V was clipped by 6 bases and J by 1 base, with 6 bases between them. Germline CDR1 LNHNV, CDR2 YYDKDF (reference sequence). CDR3 sequence: CATSTTQETQYF. The CDR3 nucleotides read TGTGCCACCAGTACAACCCAAGAGACCCAGTACTTC.

The chain has TRBV10-3 and TRBJ2-5; 10 bases match TRBD2. Germline lookup yields CDR1 ENHRY and CDR2 SYGVKD. After removal of 11 bases from V and 1 base from J, the junction contained 4 bases not matched to a gene. The CDR3 totals 13 residues. In DNA, the CDR3 is TGTGCCGTCGGACTAGCGGCCCAAGAGACCCAGTACTTC. It codes for CAVGLAAQETQYF.

The chain couples TRBV7-6 to TRBJ1-1; 12 bases agree with TRBD1. CDR3 length: 16 residues. The V gene end was trimmed by 5 bases and the J gene end by 4 bases; junction bases not matched to a gene: 8. Germline V gives CDR1 SGHVS, CDR2 FNYEAQ. The CDR3 region has the DNA TGTGCCAGCAGCCCCGGGACAGGGGGCGCAGGCACTGAAGCTTTCTTT. This sequence encodes CASSPGTGGAGTEAFF.

The chain couples TRBV2 to TRBJ2-3; 7 bases map to TRBD2. The CDR3 extends over 14 amino acids. V was pared by 7 bases and J by 0 bases, with 4 bases of the junction left unmatched. The germline gives CDR1 SNHLY, CDR2 FYNNEI. CDR3 sequence reads: CASMSGASTDTQYF. The CDR3 DNA reads as TGTGCCAGCATGAGCGGGGCTAGCACAGATACGCAGTATTTT.

This clone has a single count. The chain employs TRBV27 and TRBJ2-1; TRBD2 matches 12 bases. The trim removed 5 bases at V and 5 bases at J, leaving 10 bases unmatched. The CDR3 consists of 17 residues. Germline V CDR1 and CDR2: MNHEY, SMNVEV (reference sequence). The CDR3 DNA reads as TGTGCCAGCAGTCCATTCGGACTAGCGGGACCTAACAATGAGCAGTTCTTC. Protein: CASSPFGLAGPNNEQFF.

The table lists this clone with a count of one. The chain couples TRBV28 to TRBJ1-2, with D unresolved. From germline, CDR1 is MDHEN and CDR2 SYDVKM. The V end was cut by 4 bases, the J end by 5 bases, with 14 bases between. The CDR3 loop spans 14 amino acids. Here the CDR3 reads CASSSGGLDYGYTF. CDR3 DNA: TGTGCCAGCAGTTCGGGCGGGCTCGATTATGGCTACACCTTC.

The chain joins TRBV19 to TRBJ2-3; 9 bases map to TRBD2. The CDR3 extends over 15 amino acids. Germline-derived CDR1 and CDR2 are LNHDA and SQIVND (reference sequence). V trimming: 4 bases; J trimming: 2 bases; junction bases outside the gene matches: 4. As DNA, the CDR3 is TGTGCCAGTAGTACCCAGCGGGAGGACACAGATACGCAGTATTTT. This gives the protein CASSTQREDTDTQYF.

This clone was detected only once. V gene TRBV28 combines with J gene TRBJ2-3; tentative D call: TRBD1 (8 bases). V gave up 2 bases and J gave up 4 bases, with 13 bases separating them. Per the germline V gene, CDR1 is MDHEN and CDR2 is SYDVKM. This CDR3 region has 15 residues. CDR3 amino acids: CASSLGQGGADTQYF. The CDR3 DNA reads TGTGCCAGCAGTTTAGGACAGGGAGGGGCAGATACGCAGTATTTT.

This chain connects TRBV15 to TRBJ1-1, with D unclear. CDR3 length: 15 residues. V lost 0 bases and J 1 base, leaving 9 bases between the germline ends. Germline CDR1 is LNHNV and CDR2 is YYDKDF (reference sequence). CDR3 DNA: TGTGCCACCAGCAGAGATGGACGGGAGAACACTGAAGCTTTCTTT. The encoded protein is CATSRDGRENTEAFF.

The V gene is TRBV19, the J gene TRBJ2-3, with TRBD1 matching 7 bases. CDR3 length equals 15 residues. CDR1 and CDR2 (germline): LNHDA, SQIVND (reference sequence). V trimming: 8 bases; J trimming: 1 base; junction bases outside the gene matches: 9. CDR3 sequence: CASGETQGRTDTQYF. CDR3 DNA: TGTGCCAGTGGAGAAACACAGGGGCGCACAGATACGCAGTATTTT.

This clone was counted ten times or more. The genes are TRBV7-3 and TRBJ1-2; 7 nucleotides line up with TRBD1. Unmatched junction bases numbered 5, after V lost 5 bases and J lost 2 bases. There are 14 residues in the CDR3. Germline V gene data show CDR1 as SGHTA and CDR2 as FQGTGA. The CDR3 is CASSPSGQNYGYTF. The CDR3 DNA follows: TGTGCCAGCAGCCCCTCGGGACAGAACTATGGCTACACCTTC.

This clone was seen a single time. V gene TRBV5-1 combines with J gene TRBJ2-1; possible D gene TRBD1, 5 bases. CDR3 size: 14 residues. Trimming took 3 bases from V and 2 from J, leaving 9 bases between them. Germline lookup yields CDR1 SGHRS and CDR2 YFSETQ. CDR3 residues: CASSSGQPYNEQFF. Here the CDR3 DNA reads TGCGCCAGCAGCTCAGGGCAGCCCTACAATGAGCAGTTCTTC.

The DNA of the CDR3 is TGTGCCAGCAGCCCCCCAGCGGCCTACAATGAGCAGTTCTTC. Residues: CASSPPAAYNEQFF. This rearrangement joins TRBV28 to TRBJ2-1; tentatively, D is TRBD2 (5 bases). The CDR3 contains 14 residues. V was pared by 6 bases and J by 2 bases, with 11 bases between. Per germline, CDR1 MDHEN and CDR2 SYDVKM.

V gene TRBV19 combines with J gene TRBJ1-1, with 7 bases identical to TRBD1. Trimming took 5 bases from V and 6 from J; bases not matched to a gene: 18. Germline V gene sequence: CDR1 LNHDA, CDR2 SQIVND (reference sequence). This CDR3 comprises 17 residues. The CDR3 protein is CASSVRTGSLVFAEAFF. The CDR3 nucleotides are TGTGCCAGTAGTGTCCGGACAGGTTCCCTAGTGTTCGCTGAAGCTTTCTTT.

This rearrangement joins TRBV10-3 to TRBJ2-2, with TRBD1 matching over 12 bases. V was clipped by 4 bases and J by 5 bases; unmatched bases: 5. CDR1 is ENHRY, CDR2 SYGVKD, per germline. The CDR3 contains 16 residues. The CDR3 DNA follows: TGTGCCATCAGTGGGGGACAGGGGGCTTGGACCGGGGAGCTGTTTTTT. Translation gives CAISGGQGAWTGELFF.

This clone has only one observation. The chain uses TRBV5-4 and TRBJ2-1, with 7 bases fitting TRBD1. The CDR3 has 18 amino acids. Germline CDR1 reads SGHNT; CDR2 reads YYREEE (reference sequence). The V gene end was trimmed by 2 bases and the J gene end by 0 bases; junction bases not matched to a gene: 11. The CDR3 protein is CASSLYPGTASSYNEQFF. The CDR3 coding sequence is TGTGCCAGCAGCTTATACCCCGGGACAGCTAGCTCCTACAATGAGCAGTTCTTC.

This chain links TRBV18 with TRBJ1-2; unclear D gene. V lost 3 bases to trimming and J lost 1 base, with 12 bases between them. Germline CDR1 reads KGHSH; CDR2 reads LQKENI. This CDR3 spans 15 amino acids. The CDR3 coding sequence is TGTGCCAGCTCACCTGGTATATCCGGTAACTATGGCTACACCTTC. Amino acids: CASSPGISGNYGYTF.

The chain has TRBV5-4 and TRBJ2-7, with D possibly TRBD2 on 6 matching bases. The CDR3 has 16 residues. The V gene lost 2 bases and the J gene lost 5 bases, with 20 bases spanning the gap. Germline V gives CDR1 SGHNT, CDR2 YYREEE (reference sequence). DNA of the CDR3: TGTGCCAGCAGCTTTAGGGCGGGGTTAATAGAAAACGAGCAGTACTTC. Translation gives CASSFRAGLIENEQYF.

This chain links TRBV6-6 with TRBJ2-1; 10 bases are a match to TRBD2. Looked up from germline, CDR1 is MNHNY and CDR2 is SVGAGI (reference sequence). J was trimmed by 5 bases and V by 2 bases; bases with no gene match: 3. This CDR3 contains 15 residues. CDR3: CASSYRTSGNNEQFF. The CDR3 DNA follows: TGTGCCAGCAGTTACAGGACTAGCGGTAACAATGAGCAGTTCTTC.

The gene calls are TRBV5-6 and TRBJ1-3; tentative D call: TRBD1 (6 bases). Trimming pared 1 base from V and 4 bases from J, leaving 18 bases between. Germline CDR1 and CDR2: SGHDT and YYEEEE. This CDR3 comprises 17 residues. CDR3 sequence (DNA): TGTGCCAGCAGCTTGTATACAGGGTACCTCGGAGGAAACACCATATATTTT. Its translation: CASSLYTGYLGGNTIYF.

The chain uses TRBV5-1 and TRBJ2-7; 12 bases are a match to TRBD2. The CDR3 sequence is 16 residues long. Germline assignment: CDR1 SGHRS and CDR2 YFSETQ. V shed 4 bases, J shed 2 bases, and the junction held 7 bases outside the gene matches. The CDR3 here is CASSGGWTSGTYEQYF. The CDR3 nucleotides are TGCGCCAGCAGCGGGGGATGGACTAGCGGGACCTACGAGCAGTACTTC.

The chain combines TRBV19 with TRBJ2-7; 10 positions agree with TRBD1. J was trimmed by 4 bases and V by 6 bases; bases with no gene match: 6. Germline loops: CDR1 LNHDA, CDR2 SQIVND (reference sequence). This CDR3 comprises 14 residues. This CDR3 reads CASSAGTGEYEQYF. The CDR3 DNA sequence: TGTGCCAGTAGCGCCGGGACAGGGGAATACGAGCAGTACTTC.

The CDR3 region has the DNA TGTGCCAGCAGCAGCGTAGGAAGGAATACGCAGTATTTT. Translating gives CASSSVGRNTQYF. The gene calls are TRBV9 and TRBJ2-3; D remains unclear. The CDR3 is 13 amino acids. V shed 4 bases and J shed 7 bases, with 13 bases lying between them. Germline V gene sequence: CDR1 SGDLS, CDR2 YYNGEE.

V is TRBV29-1 and J is TRBJ1-1, with 9 bases matching TRBD1. The CDR3 has 15 residues. Per the germline V gene, CDR1 is SQVTM and CDR2 is ANQGSEA. J gave up 4 bases and V 4 bases, and 10 bases lay outside the gene matches. The CDR3 nucleotides read TGCAGCGTTGCAACAGGGGGCGGAAGGGGCACTGAAGCTTTCTTT. This translates into CSVATGGGRGTEAFF.

This chain uses TRBV27 with TRBJ1-2, with unresolved D. Looked up from germline, CDR1 is MNHEY and CDR2 is SMNVEV (reference sequence). The ends were cut back, 0 bases at V and 2 bases at J, with 7 bases in the middle. This CDR3 comprises 14 residues. The CDR3 region is CASSLSRRNYGYTF. The CDR3 DNA sequence: TGTGCCAGCAGTTTATCGAGGCGGAACTATGGCTACACCTTC.

J is TRBJ2-7 and V is TRBV11-3, with D possibly matching TRBD1 (6 bases). The germline CDR1 and CDR2 sequences are SGHNT and YENEEA. The length of the CDR3 is 15 residues. Trimming pared 2 bases from V and 1 base from J, leaving 12 bases between. This chain's CDR3 is CASSLLIGQSYEQYF. CDR3 sequence (DNA): TGTGCCAGCAGCTTACTAATAGGACAGTCCTACGAGCAGTACTTC.